This record covers a single TCR beta chain. Its specific antigen is unknown. No much larger clone exists at a distance of one base, and base qualities are not known. From the cysteine up to the phenylalanine, the CDR3 has a length of 10 residues. Kept here is only the CDR3 DNA, which spans 30 bases and is read in frame from base 1. At the junction V is shortened by 10 bases and J by 8 bases; bases outside the gene matches: 2. According to the germline V gene, CDR1 reads SGHTA and CDR2 reads FQGNSA. This record comes from a study of shared clonotypes between healthy human individuals (dated by TCRdb to 2020 to 2021). Study-level background: A few men and two women, aged 18 to 49 years, made up the cohort. For each donor, three plates each were used for CD4 naive and CD4 memory, two plates were used for CD8 naive, and one plate was used for CD8 memory. To estimate repertoire size and how much clonotypes are shared between individuals, the study performed deep sequencing of blood TCR repertoires from a few healthy adults. Different laboratories and diverse techniques were used to prepare libraries and sequence TCR repertoires, to increase sequencing depth and limit assay-specific biases. Each donor's leukapheresis produced roughly between roughly 0.9 and 9 billion PBMCs.

CD8 naive samples were obtained by positive selection for CCR7 among CD45RO-negative cells, yielding a CD45RA+CCR7+ population from which TemRA cells were excluded. Healthy HIV-negative adults with no recently reported acute infections or vaccinations were included as donors. Only Caucasian adults living in Nashville, Tennessee, USA were represented among the donors. After blood collection by leukapheresis, PBMCs were isolated using Ficoll-Histopaque density gradient centrifugation and then cryopreserved in the vapor phase of liquid nitrogen. Analytical flow cytometry was used to check the purity and quantity of each magnetically sorted T cell population. From each sorted fraction, genomic DNA was isolated and quantified by UV absorbance on a Nanodrop 2000c. Using the deep immunoSEQ assay, TCR CDR3 regions were amplified from genomic DNA by multiplex PCR. Extracted genomic DNA from each cell subset was spread evenly across all wells of several immunoSEQ 96-well plates, with each plate serving as a replicate. Each replicate PCR for sorted subsets received 200 ng genomic DNA, equal to about 30,000 T cell genomes. The purified libraries were quantified using a Qubit 3.0 fluorometer, sized with a Bioanalyzer 2100, and then quantified again using the KAPA Library Quantification kit. Every immunoSEQ 96-well plate was sequenced on a separate single-read 150-cycle Illumina NextSeq 550 flow cell. Per the source publication's procedure: Because the immunoSEQ output included only junctional sequences and no quality scores, the filtering could not be the same as the filtering used for full-length reads. To assign V/J genes and CDR3, sequences were annotated using PyIR, a Python wrapper for IgBLAST v1.9, with IMGT germline references. Reads were filtered out if the reads had weak V/J assignments (E-value above 1e-6), no CDR3, stop codons, out-of-frame junctions, or ambiguous translated residues. A V3J clonotype was defined by an identical inferred V gene, J gene, and CDR3 amino acid sequence. The percentage overlap between two repertoires was calculated by dividing the number of shared unique clonotypes by the size of the smaller repertoire. Richness of each repertoire was evaluated using RTK rarefaction, the Chao1 estimator, and Recon v2.1 estimates of unobserved clonotypes. OLGA was used to compute generation probabilities for all TCRbeta clonotypes that the gDNA method yielded from a few donors. The table comes from immuneACCESS by way of TCRdb, which keeps in-frame sequences with V and J called. Part of the clones is missing from these tables; in studies checked, under half for an unresolved V gene and the rest for unknown reasons. The D gene and trimming were derived from the DNA, and the V and J assignments and clone size from that table. In this sample the table shows around 2,100,000 clones, roughly 95% of which occur a single time. In total, the top ten clones hold less than 1.5% of the sample.

What the study reported, not specific to this receptor: Compared with non-shared clonotypes, the clonotypes found in all four sorted-subset donors had higher generation probabilities. Sampling was limited to blood, and TCR repertoires in tissue likely differ from TCR repertoires in blood. Even with the large sequencing depth, rarefaction of the sorted-subset datasets indicated that sequencing was incomplete. Naive subsets generally had larger estimated clonotype richness than memory subsets. When a few donors were compared, the shared fraction of clonotypes was around 4.6% for naive CD4, over 3% for naive CD8, 2.3% for memory CD4, and around 0.4% for memory CD8. Because the study included a small number of donors, the genetic and exposure-history diversity represented was limited. Pairwise subsampling indicated that sequencing depth was expected to affect the degree of clonotype sharing among donors.

The chain was built from TRBV7-2 and TRBJ2-1, and 7 junction bases match TRBD2. The source material was naive CD8+ T cells sorted from blood. Explained via the paper, the cell subset or site label denotes: CD45RA+CCR7+. This TCR was recovered from a man aged 18 to 30 in good health. DNA sequence: TGTGCCATGGGAGGGTATGAGCAGTTCTTC. The encoded protein is CAMGGYEQFF.